The entry that follows covers one T cell receptor beta chain sequence. The antigen remains undetermined. This entry comes from a study of shared clonotypes between healthy human individuals. Background on the study: With ages of 18 to 49, the donors were a couple of women and a few men.

Produced via immunoSEQ multiplex PCR; TCRdb's table is partial and in-frame only. The table shows about 1.4 million clones, with over 95% occurring only once. Germline CDR1 MNHEY, CDR2 SVGAGI. CDR3 length: 15 residues. The V end was cut by 0 bases, the J end by 4 bases, with 12 bases between. Study-wide results and limits: There were few donors, and this limited the genetic and exposure-history diversity represented. Some naive CD4 clonotypes, around 4.7%, turned up in common across four donors.

The rearrangement links TRBV6-5 to TRBJ2-5; perhaps D is TRBD1 or TRBD2 (5 bases each). The TCR comes from a man between 25 and 39 years old in good health. The material sequenced was naive CD4+ T cells sorted from blood. As for subset: CD45RA+ positively selected. As DNA, the CDR3 is TGTGCCAGCAGTTACTCGAGGGGTTTAGGAGAGACCCAGTACTTC. Its protein product is CASSYSRGLGETQYF.